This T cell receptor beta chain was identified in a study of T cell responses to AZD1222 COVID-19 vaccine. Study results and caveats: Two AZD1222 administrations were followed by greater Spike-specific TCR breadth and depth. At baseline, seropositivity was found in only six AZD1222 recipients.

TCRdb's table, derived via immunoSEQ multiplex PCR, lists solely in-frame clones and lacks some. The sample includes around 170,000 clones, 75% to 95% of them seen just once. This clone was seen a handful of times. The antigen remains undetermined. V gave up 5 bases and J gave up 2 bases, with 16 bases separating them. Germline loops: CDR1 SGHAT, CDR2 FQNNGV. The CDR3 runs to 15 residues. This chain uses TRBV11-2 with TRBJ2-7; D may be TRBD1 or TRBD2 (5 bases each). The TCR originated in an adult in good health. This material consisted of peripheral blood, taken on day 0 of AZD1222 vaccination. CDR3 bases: TGTGCCAGCAGCAACTACCGGGGCGGAGCCTACGAGCAGTACTTC. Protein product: CASSNYRGGAYEQYF. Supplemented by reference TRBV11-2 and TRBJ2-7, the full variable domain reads EAGVAQSPRYKIIEKRQSVAFWCNPISGHATLYWYQQILGQGPKLLIQFQNNGVVDDSQLPKDRFSAERLKGVDSTLKIQPAKLEDSAVYLCASSNYRGGAYEQYFGPGTRLTVT.